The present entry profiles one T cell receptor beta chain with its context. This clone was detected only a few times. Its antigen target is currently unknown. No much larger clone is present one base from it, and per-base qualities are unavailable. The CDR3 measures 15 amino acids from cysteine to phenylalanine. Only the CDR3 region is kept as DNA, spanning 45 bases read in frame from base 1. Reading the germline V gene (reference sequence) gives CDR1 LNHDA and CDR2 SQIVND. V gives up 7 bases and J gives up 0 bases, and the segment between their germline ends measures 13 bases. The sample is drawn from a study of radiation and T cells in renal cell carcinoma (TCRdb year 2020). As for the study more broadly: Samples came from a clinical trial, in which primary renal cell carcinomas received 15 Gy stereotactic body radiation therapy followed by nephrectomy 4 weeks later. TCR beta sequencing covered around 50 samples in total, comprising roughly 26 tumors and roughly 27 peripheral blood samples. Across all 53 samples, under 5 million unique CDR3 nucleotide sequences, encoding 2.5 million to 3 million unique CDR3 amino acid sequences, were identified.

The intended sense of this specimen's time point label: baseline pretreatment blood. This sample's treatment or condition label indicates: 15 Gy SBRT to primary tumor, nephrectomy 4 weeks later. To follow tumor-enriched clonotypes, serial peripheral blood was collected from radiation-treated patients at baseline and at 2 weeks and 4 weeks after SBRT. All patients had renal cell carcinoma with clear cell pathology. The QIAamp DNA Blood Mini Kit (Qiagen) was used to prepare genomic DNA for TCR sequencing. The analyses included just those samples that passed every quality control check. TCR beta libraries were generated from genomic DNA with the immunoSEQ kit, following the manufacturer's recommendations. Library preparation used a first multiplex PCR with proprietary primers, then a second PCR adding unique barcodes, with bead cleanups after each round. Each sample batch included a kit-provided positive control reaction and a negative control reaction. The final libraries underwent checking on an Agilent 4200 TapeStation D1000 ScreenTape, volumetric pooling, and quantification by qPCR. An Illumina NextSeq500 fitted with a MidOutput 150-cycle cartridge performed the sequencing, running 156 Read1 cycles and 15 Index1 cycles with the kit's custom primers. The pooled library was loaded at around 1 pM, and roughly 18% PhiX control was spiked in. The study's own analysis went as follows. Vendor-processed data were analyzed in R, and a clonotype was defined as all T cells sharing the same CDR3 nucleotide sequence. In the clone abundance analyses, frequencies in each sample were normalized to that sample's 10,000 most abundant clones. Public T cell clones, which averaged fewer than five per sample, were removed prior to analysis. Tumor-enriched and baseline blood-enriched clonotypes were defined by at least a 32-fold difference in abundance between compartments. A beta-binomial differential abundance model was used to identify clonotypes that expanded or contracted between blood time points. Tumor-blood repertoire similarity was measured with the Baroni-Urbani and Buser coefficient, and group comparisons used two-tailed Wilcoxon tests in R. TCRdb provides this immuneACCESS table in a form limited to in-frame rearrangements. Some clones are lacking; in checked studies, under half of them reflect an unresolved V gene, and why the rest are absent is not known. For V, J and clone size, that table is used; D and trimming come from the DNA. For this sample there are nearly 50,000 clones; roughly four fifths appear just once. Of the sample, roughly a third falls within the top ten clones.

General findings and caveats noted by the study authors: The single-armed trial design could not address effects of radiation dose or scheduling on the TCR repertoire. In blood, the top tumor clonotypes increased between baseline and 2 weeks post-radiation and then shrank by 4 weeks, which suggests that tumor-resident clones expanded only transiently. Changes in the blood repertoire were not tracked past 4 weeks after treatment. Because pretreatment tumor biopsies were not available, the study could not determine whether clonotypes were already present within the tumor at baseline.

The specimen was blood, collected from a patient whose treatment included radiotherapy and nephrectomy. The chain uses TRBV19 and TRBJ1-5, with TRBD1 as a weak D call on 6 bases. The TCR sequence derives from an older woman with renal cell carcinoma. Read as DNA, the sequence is TGTGCCAGTAACCCAACAGGGATTAGCAATCAGCCCCAGCATTTT. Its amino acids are CASNPTGISNQPQHF.